The rows below give T cell receptor beta chains drawn from one sample of a study of OX40 agonist ivuxolimab in advanced cancers. Some clones are missing from TCRdb's copy, which holds only in-frame ones; the method was immunoSEQ multiplex PCR. The sample has tens of thousands of clones, approximately 86% seen once. Sequencing was performed on CD4+ or CD8+ T cells sorted from blood, taken in a trial of the OX40 agonist ivuxolimab. The receptors shown here come from an adult with an advanced solid tumor such as melanoma, head and neck, liver or kidney cancer. CDR3s include the opening cysteine and the closing phenylalanine or tryptophan. The D gene is left open where the match is weak. Clone size, where shown, is once, few, many, or a class for clones that have expanded.

D	size	J	V	CDR3	DNA
NA	NA	TRBJ2-6	TRBV2	CASSGHQAGANVLTF	TGTGCCAGCAGTGGTCACCAGGCTGGGGCCAACGTCCTGACTTTC
NA	once	TRBJ2-7	TRBV20-1	CSARRSYEQYF	TGCAGTGCGAGAAGGTCCTACGAGCAGTACTTC
TRBD1	NA	TRBJ1-5	TRBV9	CASSGTGNQPQHF	TGTGCCAGCAGCGGGACAGGAAATCAGCCCCAGCATTTT
TRBD1	NA	TRBJ2-3	TRBV18	CASSPGTGSTDTQYF	TGTGCCAGCTCACCAGGGACAGGGAGCACAGATACGCAGTATTTT
NA	NA	TRBJ1-2	TRBV7-9	CASSFSGSTDYGYTF	TGTGCCAGCAGCTTTAGCGGGTCTACGGACTATGGCTACACCTTC
TRBD1	few	TRBJ2-7	TRBV13	CASSEPGGLSYEQYF	TGTGCCAGCAGCGAGCCAGGGGGATTATCCTACGAGCAGTACTTC
TRBD2	NA	TRBJ2-3	TRBV5-1	CASSFGREGTDTQYF	TGCGCCAGCAGCTTTGGGCGGGAGGGCACAGATACGCAGTATTTT
NA	NA	TRBJ1-5	TRBV28	CASSPGAGQRQPQHF	TGTGCCAGCAGCCCTGGGGCAGGGCAACGTCAGCCCCAGCATTTT
TRBD2	NA	TRBJ2-5	TRBV4-1	CASSQDPTSGGKGTQYF	TGCGCCAGCAGCCAAGATCCAACGAGCGGGGGGAAGGGGACCCAGTACTTC
TRBD1	NA	TRBJ2-7	TRBV5-1	CASSLAVGQGSYEQYF	TGCGCCAGCAGCTTGGCCGTCGGACAGGGGAGCTACGAGCAGTACTTC
TRBD1	NA	TRBJ2-7	TRBV27	CASSSPGQAYEQYF	TGTGCCAGCAGTTCCCCGGGACAGGCCTACGAGCAGTACTTC
NA	NA	TRBJ1-2	TRBV7-2	CASSFLWGGYTF	TGTGCCAGCAGCTTCCTATGGGGTGGCTACACCTTC
NA	NA	TRBJ1-2	TRBV5-1	CASSLGGNYGYTF	TGCGCCAGCAGCTTAGGAGGGAACTATGGCTACACCTTC
NA	NA	TRBJ1-2	TRBV7-9	CASSRLPGQLSNYGYTF	TGTGCCAGCAGCCGCCTACCGGGACAACTGTCTAACTATGGCTACACCTTC
TRBD1	NA	TRBJ2-7	TRBV5-6	CASSLWTGGRREQYF	TGTGCCAGCAGCTTGTGGACAGGGGGTCGTCGGGAGCAGTACTTC
NA	NA	TRBJ1-2	TRBV5-1	CASSPGQLNYGYTF	TGCGCCAGCAGTCCGGGACAACTAAACTATGGCTACACCTTC
TRBD1	NA	TRBJ2-1	TRBV5-1	CASSSPSGTGPYNEQFF	TGCGCCAGCAGCTCCCCATCGGGGACAGGACCCTACAATGAGCAGTTCTTC
TRBD1	NA	TRBJ1-5	TRBV19	CASSPSGQGDQPQHF	TGTGCCAGTAGTCCCTCCGGACAGGGAGATCAGCCCCAGCATTTT
TRBD1	NA	TRBJ2-6	TRBV5-1	CASSAQGAGANVLTF	TGCGCCAGCAGCGCACAGGGGGCTGGGGCCAACGTCCTGACTTTC
NA	NA	TRBJ1-4	TRBV28	CASSLRAVEEKLFF	TGTGCCAGCAGTTTAAGGGCAGTTGAAGAAAAACTGTTTTTT
NA	NA	TRBJ2-3	TRBV18	CASSPGSSTDTQYF	TGTGCCAGCTCACCCGGATCGTCCACAGATACGCAGTATTTT
NA	NA	TRBJ2-2	TRBV11-3	CASSLGIGELFF	TGTGCCAGCAGCTTAGGGATCGGGGAGCTGTTTTTT
NA	NA	TRBJ2-7	TRBV29-1	CSVAPVSSYEQYF	TGCAGCGTTGCCCCGGTTAGCTCCTACGAGCAGTACTTC
NA	NA	TRBJ2-7	TRBV10-2	CASSDIGQGTYEQYF	TGCGCCAGCAGTGATATTGGGCAGGGAACCTACGAGCAGTACTTC
NA	NA	TRBJ1-5	TRBV6-4	CASSDCVGFQPQHF	TGTGCCAGCAGTGACTGCGTGGGTTTTCAGCCCCAGCATTTT
NA	NA	TRBJ2-5	TRBV18	CASSRPSVETQYF	TGTGCCAGCTCACGCCCCTCCGTGGAGACCCAGTACTTC
TRBD1	once	TRBJ2-7	TRBV6-1	CASSEQGASYEQYF	TGTGCCAGCAGTGAACAGGGGGCTTCCTACGAGCAGTACTTC
NA	NA	TRBJ2-7	TRBV6-1	CASTLAYEQYF	TGTGCCAGCACCCTAGCCTACGAGCAGTACTTC